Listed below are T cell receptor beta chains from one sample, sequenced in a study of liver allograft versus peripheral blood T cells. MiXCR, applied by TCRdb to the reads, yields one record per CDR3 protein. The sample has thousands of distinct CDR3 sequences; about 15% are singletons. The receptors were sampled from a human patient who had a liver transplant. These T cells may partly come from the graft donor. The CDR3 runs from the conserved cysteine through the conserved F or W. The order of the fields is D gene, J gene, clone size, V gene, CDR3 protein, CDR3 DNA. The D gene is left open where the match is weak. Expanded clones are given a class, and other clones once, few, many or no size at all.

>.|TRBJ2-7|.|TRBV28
CASSLTTRYEQYF
TGTGCCAGCAGTTTAACTACTAGGTACGAGCAGTACTTC
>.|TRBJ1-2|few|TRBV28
CASSSPSRSNYGYTF
TGTGCCAGCAGTTCCCCCTCAAGATCTAACTATGGCTACACCTTC
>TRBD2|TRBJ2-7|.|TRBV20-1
CSARRAGEGYEQYF
TGCAGTGCTAGACGAGCGGGGGAAGGGTACGAGCAGTACTTC
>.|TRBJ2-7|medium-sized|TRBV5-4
CASSSYRGSGEQYF
TGTGCCAGCAGCTCCTACCGGGGATCGGGCGAGCAGTACTTC
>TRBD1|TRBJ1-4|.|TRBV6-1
CASSEIVRDSGKLFF
TGTGCAAGCAGTGAGATAGTCCGGGACAGCGGAAAACTGTTTTTT
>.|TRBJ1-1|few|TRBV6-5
CASGRGSAHFATEAFF
TGTGCCAGCGGTAGGGGCAGTGCCCATTTCGCCACTGAAGCTTTCTTT
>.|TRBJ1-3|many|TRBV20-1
CSADRAVGSGNTIYF
TGCAGTGCTGATCGGGCCGTCGGCTCTGGAAACACCATATATTTT
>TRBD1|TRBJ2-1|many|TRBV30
CAWSPRARQGYNEQFF
TGTGCCTGGAGCCCCCGGGCGAGACAGGGATACAATGAGCAGTTCTTC
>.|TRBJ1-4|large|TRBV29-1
CSVERGQKLFF
TGCAGCGTTGAACGGGGGCAGAAACTGTTTTTT
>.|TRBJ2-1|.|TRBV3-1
CASSHTGAGNNEQFF
TGTGCCAGCAGCCACACGGGAGCGGGCAACAATGAGCAGTTCTTC
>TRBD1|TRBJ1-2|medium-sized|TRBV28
CASSFRRGQGNSYGYTF
TGTGCCAGCAGTTTTCGTCGGGGACAGGGAAATAGCTATGGCTACACCTTC
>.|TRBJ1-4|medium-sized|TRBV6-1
CASSEMVYGEKLFF
TGTGCCAGCAGTGAGATGGTCTATGGTGAAAAACTGTTTTTT
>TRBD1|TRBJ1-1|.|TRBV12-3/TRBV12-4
CASRATGDTEAFF
TGTGCCAGCAGGGCGACAGGGGACACTGAAGCTTTCTTT
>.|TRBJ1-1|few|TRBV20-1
CSAPNALGPGNTEAFF
TGCAGTGCTCCGAACGCCCTGGGACCGGGAAACACTGAAGCTTTCTTT
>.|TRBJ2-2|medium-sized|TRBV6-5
CASSYGRVAGELFF
TGTGCCAGCAGTTACGGCAGGGTCGCCGGGGAGCTGTTTTTT
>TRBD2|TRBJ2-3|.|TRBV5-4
CASSFRTRSTDTQYF
TGTGCCAGCAGCTTTAGGACTAGAAGCACAGATACGCAGTATTTT
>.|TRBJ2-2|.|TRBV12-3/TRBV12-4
CASSLRGGASGTGELFF
TGTGCCAGCAGTCTCAGGGGGGGTGCCAGCGGCACCGGGGAGCTGTTTTTT
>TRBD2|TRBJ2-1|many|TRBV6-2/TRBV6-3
CASSGPGTIAGGEQFF
TGTGCCAGCAGTGGCCCCGGGACTATAGCCGGGGGGGAGCAGTTCTTC
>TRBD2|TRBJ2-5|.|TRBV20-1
CSAADAGGPQETQYF
TGCAGTGCCGCCGACGCGGGGGGGCCTCAAGAGACCCAGTACTTC
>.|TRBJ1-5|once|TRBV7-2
CASSLDHRAGGPQHF
TGTGCCAGCAGCTTAGACCACAGGGCCGGGGGGCCCCAGCATTTT
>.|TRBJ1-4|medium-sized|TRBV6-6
CASSLLRSREKLFF
TGTGCCAGCAGTCTCCTCCGGTCTCGGGAAAAACTGTTTTTT
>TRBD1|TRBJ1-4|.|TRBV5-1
CASSLTGTGGRGEKLFF
TGCGCCAGCAGCTTGACCGGGACAGGGGGCCGGGGTGAAAAACTGTTTTTT
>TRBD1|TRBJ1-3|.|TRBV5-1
CASSIGTGAGNTIYF
TGCGCCAGCAGCATAGGGACAGGGGCAGGAAACACCATATATTTT
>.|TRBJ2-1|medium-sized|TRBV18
CASSQDRLALEQFF
TGTGCCAGCTCTCAGGACCGTCTTGCGCTTGAGCAGTTCTTC
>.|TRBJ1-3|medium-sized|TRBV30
CAWGFTGYGNTIYF
TGTGCCTGGGGCTTTACAGGGTATGGAAACACCATATATTTT
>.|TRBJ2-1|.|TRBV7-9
CASSPDGDTEQFF
TGTGCCAGCAGCCCCGACGGGGATACTGAGCAGTTCTTC
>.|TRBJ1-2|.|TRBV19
CASSTGTGYGGYTF
TGTGCCAGTAGTACGGGAACAGGGTATGGCGGCTACACCTTC
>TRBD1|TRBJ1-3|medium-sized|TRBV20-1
CSATRDRAGNTIYF
TGCAGTGCTACGAGGGACAGGGCTGGAAACACCATATATTTT
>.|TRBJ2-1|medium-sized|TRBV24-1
CATSDTRFKGNEQFF
TGTGCCACCAGTGATACACGCTTCAAGGGAAATGAGCAGTTCTTC
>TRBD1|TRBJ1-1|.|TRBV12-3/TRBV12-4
CASSLEGALNTEAFF
TGTGCCAGCAGTTTAGAGGGGGCTTTGAACACTGAAGCTTTCTTT
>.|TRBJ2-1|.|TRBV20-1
CSARSRVSGSYNEQFF
TGCAGTGCTAGGAGTAGAGTGTCGGGGTCCTACAATGAGCAGTTCTTC
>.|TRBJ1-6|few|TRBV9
CASRGGTDYNSPLHF
TGTGCCAGCCGAGGGGGGACCGACTATAATTCACCCCTCCACTTT
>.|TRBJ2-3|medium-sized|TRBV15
CATSRDWRSGDTQYF
TGTGCCACCAGCAGAGATTGGAGGTCGGGGGATACGCAGTATTTT
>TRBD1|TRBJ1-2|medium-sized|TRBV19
CASSDRAYGYTF
TGTGCCAGTAGTGACAGGGCCTATGGCTACACCTTC
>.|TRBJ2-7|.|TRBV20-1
CSAGLATYEQYF
TGCAGTGCCGGACTGGCAACCTACGAGCAGTACTTC
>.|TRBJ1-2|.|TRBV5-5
CASSSSGSQTSGYTF
TGTGCCAGCAGCTCCTCAGGGAGCCAAACGAGTGGCTACACCTTC
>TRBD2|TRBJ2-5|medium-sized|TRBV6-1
CASSEPRGARGFGETQYF
TGTGCCAGCAGTGAACCGCGGGGGGCGCGAGGATTTGGGGAGACCCAGTACTTC
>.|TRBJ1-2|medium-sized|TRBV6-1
CASKKGGVVYGYTF
TGTGCCAGCAAAAAGGGGGGGGTAGTCTATGGCTACACCTTC
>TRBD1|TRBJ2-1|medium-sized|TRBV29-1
CSVGRGTGGGNEQFF
TGCAGCGTTGGGCGAGGGACAGGGGGAGGAAATGAGCAGTTCTTC
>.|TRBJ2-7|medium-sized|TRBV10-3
CAIRGVVPSEQYF
TGTGCCATCAGGGGCGTGGTACCCAGCGAGCAGTACTTC
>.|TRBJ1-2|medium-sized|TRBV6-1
CASSDRGGGYTF
TGTGCCAGCAGTGACAGGGGTGGTGGCTACACCTTC
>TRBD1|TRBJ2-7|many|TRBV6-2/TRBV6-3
CASSHRDRGSHEQYF
TGTGCCAGCAGTCACCGGGACAGGGGAAGCCACGAGCAGTACTTC
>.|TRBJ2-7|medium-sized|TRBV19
CASSIDSRYEQYF
TGTGCCAGTAGTATAGACAGCCGCTACGAGCAGTACTTC
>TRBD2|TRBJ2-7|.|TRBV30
CAWSVPTSIRYEQYF
TGTGCCTGGAGTGTACCGACTAGCATTAGGTACGAGCAGTACTTC
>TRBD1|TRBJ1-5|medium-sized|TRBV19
CASAGTGGNQPQHF
TGTGCCAGTGCCGGGACAGGGGGCAATCAGCCCCAGCATTTT